A selection of T cell receptor beta chains follows, all from one sample in a study of beta chain features in type 1 diabetes. The protocol was immunoSEQ multiplex PCR, while the TCRdb copy is restricted to in-frame clones and leaves out a portion. The sample holds around 300,000 clones, approximately 8.1% seen once. Material: central memory CD4+ T cells from blood. The receptors stem from a woman younger than 35 in good health. Each CDR3 is given without its conserved first and last residue. Fields, in order: J gene, V gene, CDR3 protein.

TRBJ2-1 | TRBV5-4 | ASSRLGNEQF
TRBJ1-2 | TRBV7-9 | ASSLQLYGYT
TRBJ2-3 | TRBV7-2 | ASSWGGDTQY
TRBJ1-2 | TRBV18 | ASSPTVNYGYT
TRBJ2-5 | TRBV9 | ASSLGREETQY
TRBJ2-3 | TRBV7-2 | ASSLEEGGTQY
TRBJ2-1 | TRBV11-2 | ASSSMSSYNEQF
TRBJ2-3 | TRBV7-3 | ASRTSGSTDTQY
TRBJ2-3 | TRBV4-2 | ASSQGVLADKDTQY
TRBJ2-1 | TRBV9 | ASSVTSGGYNEQF
TRBJ1-1 | TRBV4-2 | ASSQTDSSVTEAF
TRBJ1-6 | TRBV10-3 | AISRGGAGDSPLH
TRBJ2-1 | TRBV2 | ASSGGASYNEQF
TRBJ2-5 | TRBV11-2 | ASSLGTGPQETQY
TRBJ2-3 | TRBV5-1 | ASTSSGYTDTQY
TRBJ2-3 | TRBV7-2 | ASSLKGWQSRTDTQY
TRBJ1-6 | TRBV2 | ASSAGQGQGSPLH
TRBJ2-6 | TRBV7-3 | ASSYTGPGANVLT
TRBJ1-5 | TRBV30 | AWGAGRLNQPQH
TRBJ2-2 | TRBV7-2 | ASSTYRATGELF
TRBJ2-3 | TRBV19 | ASSMALRDTQY
TRBJ1-2 | TRBV25-1 | ASSEYPGRSYT
TRBJ2-7 | TRBV4-3 | ASSRSGASSYEQY
TRBJ1-1 | TRBV7-8 | ASSSRQATREAF
TRBJ2-5 | TRBV15 | ATSSGRARETQY
TRBJ1-2 | TRBV19 | ASSMRQVYGYT
TRBJ2-2 | TRBV11-2 | ASRRRQAGELF
TRBJ2-7 | TRBV6-6 | ASSFNPTASRNEQY
TRBJ2-7 | TRBV7-8 | ASSLLQIAYEQY
TRBJ1-6 | TRBV4-3 | ASSQTGTGERTLH
TRBJ1-2 | TRBV4-3 | ASSTGQSYGYT
TRBJ2-2 | TRBV9 | ASSPNKVGAGELF
TRBJ1-2 | TRBV7-2 | ASSLTTEYGYT
TRBJ2-1 | TRBV7-2 | ASSLMAGGNEQF
TRBJ1-5 | TRBV19 | ASSRGGPQH
TRBJ1-5 | TRBV25-1 | ASSEVSGQPQH
TRBJ2-4 | TRBV4-1 | ASSPLGGLAKNIQY
TRBJ2-1 | TRBV6-6 | ASSQRLAGSYNEQF
TRBJ2-3 | TRBV9 | ASSSSPGQGKTSTDTQY
TRBJ1-2 | TRBV28 | ASSLYLGQNYGYT
TRBJ2-1 | TRBV7-2 | ASSLLMDNEQF
TRBJ1-1 | TRBV19 | ASSIKGQNTEAF
TRBJ2-1 | TRBV7-3 | ASSPKTSGSYNEQF
TRBJ1-2 | TRBV4-2 | ASSQGDERHYGYT
TRBJ1-4 | TRBV20-1 | SASKWEKLF
TRBJ2-5 | TRBV27 | ASRRVAGGTQY
TRBJ2-4 | TRBV6-6 | ARGSLAKNIQY
TRBJ1-1 | TRBV7-9 | ASSERGTEKAF
TRBJ2-1 | TRBV6-6 | ASSAWNEQF
TRBJ2-5 | TRBV5-4 | ASSLGTSVETQY
TRBJ1-4 | TRBV6-5 | AMGEWLRFEKLF
TRBJ2-1 | TRBV7-3 | ASSLTVAGGLNEQF